The clone carrying this T cell receptor (beta chain) was counted a few times. What it binds is not known. Donors each provided roughly 9.6 milliliters of peripheral blood. The second PCR ran roughly 7 to 12 cycles with a sample-barcoded 5' primer and J-beta primers. Each cDNA molecule received a tag from a template-switch adaptor that had 12 random nucleotides. A single record per CDR3 protein comes from TCRdb applying MiXCR to the 5' RACE reads. The sample lists about 680,000 distinct CDR3 sequences; 45% to 50% were seen once. This sample was taken from a study of blood T cells in healthy people across ages. Study observations and caveats: Bulk PBMC profiling left naive and antigen-experienced comparisons inconclusive.

What was sequenced was blood. The source of this sequence is an older woman in good health.

CDR3 in DNA: TGCAGCGTTGGGGGCCAGGGGTACAATGAGCAGTTCTTC. Amino acid sequence: CSVGGQGYNEQFF. The J gene is TRBJ2-1, the V gene TRBV29-1; TRBD1 is a possible D gene (6 bases). Germline V CDR1 and CDR2: SQVTM, ANQGSEA. Trimming cost V 4 bases and J 4 bases, with 11 bases left between them. The CDR3 consists of 13 residues.